One and the same sample provided the 25 T cell receptor beta chains below, sequenced in a study of cytomegalovirus exposure and HLA in healthy donors. It was with 60 Vbeta and 13 Jbeta primers that the PCR ran. This table comes from immunoSEQ multiplex PCR, and its TCRdb copy is limited to in-frame clones, with some not included. The sample shows under 150,000 clones, around 80% of them seen only once. The sequenced sample was PBMCs. All receptors come from a middle-aged woman in good health and CMV-seronegative.

The rearrangement uses TRBV2 and TRBJ1-4; D remains unclear. The CDR3 runs 14 residues. The V gene's germline CDR1 is SNHLY and CDR2 FYNNEI. With 1 base removed from V and 7 bases from J, the gap between germline ends came to 10 bases. The CDR3 protein is CASSEGGRGEKLFF. CDR3 in DNA: TGTGCCAGCAGTGAAGGGGGTCGGGGTGAAAAACTGTTTTTT.

The V call is TRBV9, the J call TRBJ1-1; 8 bases fit TRBD1. The germline gives CDR1 SGDLS, CDR2 YYNGEE. V lost 4 bases and J lost 5; bases outside the gene matches: 10. The CDR3 consists of 15 residues. This CDR3 is CASSSRTGWETEAFF. For the CDR3, the DNA is TGTGCCAGCAGCTCACGGACAGGGTGGGAGACTGAAGCTTTCTTT.

This clone was detected only once. The gene calls are TRBV25-1 and TRBJ2-1; TRBD2 agrees at 14 bases. Trimming cost V 3 bases and J 5 bases; bases outside gene matches: 3. This CDR3 spans 16 amino acids. Looked up from germline, CDR1 is MGHDK and CDR2 is SYGVNS. The CDR3 DNA reads TGTGCCAGCAGTGAGACTAGCGGGAGGGTTGACAATGAGCAGTTCTTC. Its translation is CASSETSGRVDNEQFF.

The CDR3 sequence: CASSSSTGVTEAFF. CDR3 sequence (DNA): TGTGCCAGCAGCTCCTCGACAGGGGTGACTGAAGCTTTCTTT. This rearrangement joins TRBV7-9 to TRBJ1-1; the match to TRBD1 covers 8 bases. From germline, CDR1 is SEHNR and CDR2 FQNEAQ (reference sequence). The CDR3 has 14 amino acids. J was trimmed by 5 bases and V by 4 bases; bases with no gene match: 6.

The V and J genes are TRBV6-1 and TRBJ2-1; TRBD1 aligns across 7 bases. Germline trimming cut 8 bases from V and 4 bases from J; bases unmatched to any gene: 5. Germline assignment: CDR1 MNHNS and CDR2 SASEGT. This CDR3 spans 13 amino acids. CDR3: CASGRDRYNEQFF. In DNA form, the CDR3 reads TGTGCCAGCGGCCGGGACAGATACAATGAGCAGTTCTTC.

The CDR3 nucleotides read TGCGCCAGCAGCTTGACTAGCGGGGGGGCCTCAGATACGCAGTATTTT. This gives the protein CASSLTSGGASDTQYF. The chain has TRBV5-1 and TRBJ2-3; 13 nucleotides match TRBD2. The CDR3 consists of 16 residues. V shed 1 base, J shed 4 bases, and the junction held 3 bases outside the gene matches. CDR1 SGHRS and CDR2 YFSETQ come from the germline V gene.

The chain recombines TRBV30 with TRBJ2-5; 8 bases are shared with TRBD2. The length of the CDR3 is 14 residues. Germline lookup yields CDR1 GTSNPN and CDR2 SVGIG (reference sequence). Losses at the gene ends were 0 bases for V and 13 bases for J; bases not matched to a gene: 13. CDR3 sequence: CAWSVPMSGGRGYF. For the CDR3, the DNA is TGTGCCTGGAGTGTGCCCATGAGCGGGGGTCGAGGGTACTTC.

This clone is a singleton in its sample. This chain joins TRBV7-2 and TRBJ1-1; TRBD1 might be the D (6 bases). Germline CDR1 and CDR2: SGHTA and FQGNSA. The length of the CDR3 is 14 residues. Trimming left V 2 bases short and J 7 bases short, with 14 bases between. This CDR3 is CASSLPGQASEAFF. As DNA, the CDR3 is TGTGCCAGCAGCTTACCGGGACAAGCAAGTGAAGCTTTCTTT.

The chain combines TRBV5-5 with TRBJ2-3, with 7 bases fitting TRBD1. Looked up from germline, CDR1 is SGHKS and CDR2 is YYEKEE (reference sequence). V shed 2 bases and J 3 bases; nucleotides not matched to a gene: 3. The CDR3 loop spans 14 amino acids. The CDR3 region has the DNA TGTGCCAGCAGCTTACAGGGGAAGACAGATACGCAGTATTTT. Its translation: CASSLQGKTDTQYF.

This clone has a handful of counts. This sequence joins TRBV6-1 and TRBJ1-3, with TRBD1 matching 11 bases. V dropped 9 bases and J dropped 9; count of bases not matched to a gene: 7. Per the germline V gene, CDR1 is MNHNS and CDR2 is SASEGT. This CDR3 has 13 residues. The CDR3 DNA follows: TGTGCCAGAGGACAGGGGGCGGGGAGCACCATATATTTT. Residues: CARGQGAGSTIYF.

The chain has TRBV6-6 and TRBJ2-7; 9 bases align to TRBD2. CDR1 and CDR2 from the germline V gene are MNHNY and SVGAGI (reference sequence). This CDR3 has 13 residues. The V gene end was trimmed by 7 bases and the J gene end by 4 bases; junction bases not matched to a gene: 5. The CDR3 DNA reads as TGTGCCAGCAAACCCAGCGGGGGGTACGAGCAGTACTTC. It specifies CASKPSGGYEQYF.

This chain links TRBV27 with TRBJ1-6; D unresolved. The germline V gene encodes CDR1 MNHEY and CDR2 SMNVEV (reference sequence). This CDR3 contains 14 residues. The ends were cut back, 7 bases at V and 9 bases at J, with 16 bases in the middle. DNA for the CDR3: TGTGCCAGCAACCAGCGGTATTCGGCTTCACCCCTCCACTTT. Amino acid sequence: CASNQRYSASPLHF.

The rearrangement joins TRBV27 to TRBJ1-2, with 9 nucleotides matching TRBD1. The germline CDR1 and CDR2 sequences are MNHEY and SMNVEV (reference sequence). The CDR3 consists of 13 residues. The J segment lost 7 bases and the V segment lost 3 bases, leaving 3 bases of the junction unmatched. CDR3 sequence reads: CASSFGTGIGYTF. CDR3 bases: TGTGCCAGCAGTTTCGGGACAGGGATTGGCTACACCTTC.

This clone was detected a few times. This rearrangement joins TRBV19 to TRBJ2-5; possible D gene TRBD1, 6 bases. Germline lookup yields CDR1 LNHDA and CDR2 SQIVND (reference sequence). CDR3 length: 15 residues. Trimming left V 3 bases short and J 5 bases short, with 16 bases between. CDR3 residues: CASSIRTEIGETQYF. Written as DNA, the CDR3 is TGTGCCAGTAGTATTAGGACAGAAATTGGGGAGACCCAGTACTTC. The variable domain in full, with the rest retrieved from reference TRBV19 and TRBJ2-5, is DGGITQSPKYLFRKEGQNVTLSCEQNLNHDAMYWYRQDPGQGLRLIYYSQIVNDFQKGDIAEGYSVSREKKESFPLTVTSAQKNPTAFYLCASSIRTEIGETQYFGPGTRLLVL.

This clone occurred a few times. V gene TRBV29-1 combines with J gene TRBJ1-2, with D possibly matching TRBD1 (5 bases). The V gene lost 1 base and the J gene lost 4 bases, with 10 bases spanning the gap. CDR1 and CDR2 from the germline V gene are SQVTM and ANQGSEA. There are 13 residues in the CDR3. In DNA, the CDR3 is TGCAGCGTTGAAGGGGGCGATCTCTATGGCTACACCTTC. It translates to CSVEGGDLYGYTF.

The J gene is TRBJ2-3, the V gene TRBV28; TRBD2 agrees at 10 bases. The germline V gene encodes CDR1 MDHEN and CDR2 SYDVKM. Losses at the gene ends were 1 base for V and 5 bases for J; bases not matched to a gene: 6. The CDR3 spans 16 residues. The CDR3 bases are TGTGCCAGCAGTTTATCGACTAGCGGGTGGGTAGATACGCAGTATTTT. This translates into CASSLSTSGWVDTQYF.

The J gene is TRBJ1-2, the V gene TRBV9; D gene uncertain. The CDR3 spans 11 residues. The V end lost 3 bases, the J end lost 5 bases, and 5 bases lay between the germline ends. The germline gives CDR1 SGDLS, CDR2 YYNGEE. The CDR3 is CASSDTYGYTF. In DNA, the CDR3 is TGTGCCAGCAGCGATACATATGGCTACACCTTC.

This clone showed up just once. The chain links TRBV19 to TRBJ2-2, with 15 positions matching TRBD2. The CDR3 is 18 residues long. The germline gives CDR1 LNHDA, CDR2 SQIVND (reference sequence). V trimming: 4 bases; J trimming: 3 bases; junction bases outside the gene matches: 6. CDR3 in DNA: TGTGCCAGTAGTAGGGGACTAGCGGGAGGTTCGGACACCGGGGAGCTGTTTTTT. It translates to CASSRGLAGGSDTGELFF.

The chain links TRBV7-6 to TRBJ2-1; 7 bases fit TRBD2. This CDR3 is 15 amino acids long. The V gene's germline CDR1 is SGHVS and CDR2 FNYEAQ. The V segment lost 1 base and the J segment 6 bases; nucleotides outside the gene matches: 6. CDR3 sequence: CASSLDGLAVNEQFF. CDR3 sequence (DNA): TGTGCCAGCAGCTTAGATGGGCTAGCGGTCAATGAGCAGTTCTTC.

This rearrangement joins TRBV9 to TRBJ2-3, with a tentative D call TRBD2 (5 bases). Trimming removed 0 bases from V and 7 bases from J, with 12 bases in between. The length of the CDR3 is 14 residues. In germline, CDR1 is SGDLS, CDR2 YYNGEE. The DNA for the CDR3 is TGTGCCAGCAGCGTAGGGCCAGCCGGGAATACGCAGTATTTT. Residues: CASSVGPAGNTQYF.

The V gene is TRBV5-1, the J gene TRBJ2-7, with 8 bases lining up with TRBD1. CDR1 and CDR2 from the germline V gene are SGHRS and YFSETQ. Trimming cost V 4 bases and J 2 bases; bases outside gene matches: 5. This CDR3 comprises 14 residues. For the CDR3, the DNA is TGCGCCAGCAGCCCCGGACAGGGCCCCTACGAGCAGTACTTC. It encodes CASSPGQGPYEQYF. Supplemented by reference TRBV5-1 and TRBJ2-7, the full variable domain reads KAGVTQTPRYLIKTRGQQVTLSCSPISGHRSVSWYQQTPGQGLQFLFEYFSETQRNKGNFPGRFSGRQFSNSRSEMNVSTLELGDSALYLCASSPGQGPYEQYFGPGTRLTVT.

The CDR3 sequence is CAWSVTDLGPQHF. DNA of the CDR3: TGTGCCTGGAGTGTAACAGACCTGGGGCCCCAGCATTTT. This chain connects TRBV30 to TRBJ1-5; D unresolved. The germline V gene has CDR1 GTSNPN and CDR2 SVGIG (reference sequence). The CDR3 is 13 amino acids. The ends were cut back, 0 bases at V and 9 bases at J, with 12 bases in the middle.

The J gene is TRBJ1-5, the V gene TRBV5-5; 8 nucleotides line up with TRBD1. V dropped 4 bases and J dropped 0; count of bases not matched to a gene: 9. Germline-derived CDR1 and CDR2 are SGHKS and YYEKEE (reference sequence). There are 17 residues in the CDR3. The CDR3 DNA reads as TGTGCCAGCAGCGCAGGGACAGGTTCTTATAGCAATCAGCCCCAGCATTTT. Protein sequence: CASSAGTGSYSNQPQHF.

The V call is TRBV2, the J call TRBJ1-2; TRBD1 matches at 11 bases. Losses at the gene ends were 6 bases for V and 7 bases for J; bases not matched to a gene: 7. CDR3 size: 14 residues. CDR1 is SNHLY and CDR2 is FYNNEI in the germline V gene. The CDR3 nucleotides read TGTGCCAGCAGGGGGGGACAGGGGGAGTTTGGCTACACCTTC. It codes for CASRGGQGEFGYTF.

The V and J genes are TRBV5-1 and TRBJ2-1; D might be TRBD2 (5 bases). This CDR3 has 15 residues. Germline lookup yields CDR1 SGHRS and CDR2 YFSETQ. Trimming left V 2 bases short and J 3 bases short, with 12 bases between. For the CDR3, the DNA is TGCGCCAGCAGCTTTGGAGGTGAAAGCTACAATGAGCAGTTCTTC. Its translation: CASSFGGESYNEQFF.